This TCR beta chain stems from a study of cytomegalovirus exposure and HLA in healthy donors. The PCR made use of 60 Vbeta and 13 Jbeta primers. Original handling: Roughly 80 million unique TCR beta chains, 10 million to 14 million shared, were counted in a later analysis. Here immunoSEQ multiplex PCR was the method, and the copy in TCRdb shows in-frame clones only, minus some. V, J and clone size are those of that table, while D and trimming were read from the DNA. Its listing shows around 65,000 clones. Trimming cost V 2 bases and J 2 bases, with 11 bases left between them. CDR3 length: 15 residues. CDR1 SGHRS and CDR2 YFSETQ come from the germline V gene. On this clone: Its specificity is not known.

Study-wide findings and caveats: The study had only CMV serostatus as immune exposure information.

The TCR originated in a boy aged 5-17 years in good health and CMV-seronegative. This chain uses TRBV5-1 with TRBJ2-1, with D maybe TRBD2 (6 bases). The sequenced sample consisted of PBMCs. In DNA, the CDR3 is TGCGCCAGCAGCTTATCTAGCGAGGCCTACAATGAGCAGTTCTTC. This encodes CASSLSSEAYNEQFF.